A single sample is the source of the 2 T cell receptor beta chains below, sequenced in a study of cytomegalovirus exposure and HLA in healthy donors. The PCR made use of 60 Vbeta and 13 Jbeta primers. Method: immunoSEQ multiplex PCR; TCRdb's copy keeps in-frame clones and lacks some. The sample holds 100,000 to 150,000 clones. Sequenced material: PBMCs. These receptors were taken from a man aged 25-45 years in good health and CMV-seronegative.

The chain combines TRBV7-8 with TRBJ2-7; the D gene is possibly TRBD1 (5 bases). Germline V gene lookup returns CDR1 SGHVS and CDR2 FQNEAQ. The CDR3 is 15 residues long. V was clipped by 1 base and J by 0 bases, with 10 bases between them. The CDR3 sequence is CASSLGTLLSYEQYF. The CDR3 DNA sequence: TGTGCCAGCAGCTTAGGGACACTGCTCTCCTACGAGCAGTACTTC.

The chain couples TRBV6-5 to TRBJ1-2, with 11 positions matching TRBD1. The CDR3 spans 16 residues. V shed 2 bases, J shed 6 bases, and the junction held 8 bases outside the gene matches. Germline V lookup: CDR1 MNHEY, CDR2 SVGAGI. The CDR3 loop reads CASSYALGTGGDGYTF. The CDR3 nucleotides are TGTGCCAGCAGTTACGCTCTCGGGACAGGGGGAGATGGCTACACCTTC.